The 23 T cell receptor beta chains presented below share a single source sample, sequenced in a study of response to subunit inactivated influenza vaccine. TCRdb ran MiXCR on the RT-PCR reads and lists one entry per CDR3 protein. The sample records some 570,000 distinct CDR3 sequences, 10% to 12% being singletons. This sample also appeared in a second study, on T cells expressing NK-cell markers. That work adds: For TCR beta, cDNA was produced by 5'RACE template switching with UMIs.

The starting material was PBMCs from blood, obtained on the day of vaccination. These receptors originate from a man over 45 who received an inactivated influenza vaccine.

The gene calls are TRBV7-2 and TRBJ2-2; D unresolved. The CDR3 loop spans 15 amino acids. V dropped 2 bases and J dropped 1 base, with 8 bases sitting between them. Germline loops: CDR1 SGHTA, CDR2 FQGNSA. For the CDR3, the DNA is TGTGCCAGCAGCTTATCGATGGGGAACACCGGGGAGCTGTTTTTT. It translates to CASSLSMGNTGELFF.

Ten or more counts support this clonotype. The chain couples TRBV12-3 or TRBV12-4 to TRBJ2-7; D unclear. The CDR3 extends over 13 amino acids. Between the trimmed V and J ends, which lost 3 bases and 2 bases, there was a span of 8 bases. In DNA form, the CDR3 reads TGTGCCAGCAGTTTCCAAGGGACCTACGAGCAGTACTTC. It yields the protein CASSFQGTYEQYF.

The sample holds a few counts of this clonotype. The CDR3 coding sequence is TGTGCCAGCAGTTTCGCGAGGAGAGCCGGGGAGCTGTTTTTT. Translating gives CASSFARRAGELFF. The chain employs TRBV12-3 or TRBV12-4 and TRBJ2-2, with D uncertain. The CDR3 consists of 14 residues. V was pared by 3 bases and J by 6 bases, with 11 bases between.

The gene calls are TRBV9 and TRBJ2-5, with 8 bases identical to TRBD2. Germline CDR1 SGDLS, CDR2 YYNGEE. The CDR3 length is 15 residues. V lost 0 bases, J lost 4 bases, and 5 bases stayed unmatched. The CDR3 region is CASSVGSGGAETQYF. Here the CDR3 DNA reads TGTGCCAGCAGCGTAGGATCGGGGGGGGCAGAGACCCAGTACTTC.

The sample holds a few counts of this clonotype. The rearrangement links TRBV27 to TRBJ1-1; D gene unclear. CDR1 and CDR2 (germline): MNHEY, SMNVEV (reference sequence). This CDR3 is built from 14 residues. Trimming removed 4 bases from V and 1 base from J, with 10 bases in between. CDR3 sequence: CASSWAYQNTEAFF. The CDR3 DNA reads as TGTGCCAGCAGTTGGGCATACCAGAACACTGAAGCTTTCTTT.

A few counts support this clonotype. This chain's CDR3 is CSAGRDSNYGYTF. The DNA of the CDR3 is TGCAGTGCCGGACGGGATTCTAACTATGGCTACACCTTC. J is TRBJ1-2 and V is TRBV20-1; D unresolved. Deletions cut 6 bases from V and 0 bases from J, with 11 bases between. Per the germline V gene, CDR1 is DFQATT and CDR2 is SNEGSKA (reference sequence). This CDR3 spans 13 amino acids.

This clonotype was counted between two and nine times. The chain couples TRBV15 to TRBJ1-2; 7 bases are a match to TRBD1. V dropped 4 bases and J dropped 5; count of bases not matched to a gene: 10. Germline assignment: CDR1 LNHNV and CDR2 YYDKDF (reference sequence). This CDR3 has 15 amino acids. In nucleotides, the CDR3 is TGTGCCACCAGCAAACGACAGGGCTTAGGATATGGCTACACCTTC. Protein: CATSKRQGLGYGYTF.

This clonotype came up a few times. The rearrangement links TRBV7-2 to TRBJ1-6; D unresolved. This CDR3 has 12 residues. Germline CDR1 reads SGHTA; CDR2 reads FQGNSA. Trimming stripped 2 bases from V and 6 bases from J, with 2 bases between. The chain's CDR3 is CASSLSNSPLHF. CDR3 sequence (DNA): TGTGCCAGCAGCTTAAGTAATTCACCCCTCCACTTT.

This clonotype has a handful of counts. The chain uses TRBV7-6 and TRBJ2-3, with D unresolved. Germline values: CDR1 SGHVS, CDR2 FNYEAQ. V was pared by 1 base and J by 4 bases, with 9 bases between. There are 14 residues in the CDR3. The CDR3: CASSLGGGSDTQYF. DNA of the CDR3: TGTGCCAGCAGCTTAGGCGGCGGATCAGATACGCAGTATTTT.

This clonotype showed up just a few times. The V gene is TRBV28, the J gene TRBJ2-7; possibly TRBD1 for D (5 bases). The germline V and J ends were trimmed by 6 bases and 1 base, with 10 bases remaining between them. This CDR3 has 13 amino acids. CDR1 is MDHEN and CDR2 is SYDVKM in the germline V gene. CDR3 loop: CASRGLNSYEQYF. The CDR3 DNA reads as TGTGCCAGCAGGGGGCTGAATTCCTACGAGCAGTACTTC.

This chain uses TRBV15 with TRBJ1-2; D uncertain. Germline-derived CDR1 and CDR2 are LNHNV and YYDKDF (reference sequence). V was pared by 3 bases and J by 2 bases, with 10 bases between. There are 14 residues in the CDR3. The CDR3 DNA reads TGTGCCACCAGCAGCAGCGTTGGAAACTATGGCTACACCTTC. This sequence encodes CATSSSVGNYGYTF.

This clonotype came up a few times. The chain recombines TRBV5-1 with TRBJ2-7; D is ambiguous. Per the germline V gene, CDR1 is SGHRS and CDR2 is YFSETQ. Trimming shortened V by 1 base and J by 6 bases, and 8 bases separated the two germline ends. This CDR3 has 12 residues. The CDR3 is CASSLYSGEQYF. CDR3 sequence (DNA): TGCGCCAGCAGCTTGTATTCGGGCGAGCAGTACTTC. Using reference TRBV5-1 and TRBJ2-7 for the parts outside the CDR3, the full variable domain is KAGVTQTPRYLIKTRGQQVTLSCSPISGHRSVSWYQQTPGQGLQFLFEYFSETQRNKGNFPGRFSGRQFSNSRSEMNVSTLELGDSALYLCASSLYSGEQYFGPGTRLTVT.

This clonotype showed up just a few times. The chain combines TRBV20-1 with TRBJ1-5; maybe TRBD1 (5 bases). The CDR3 sequence is 12 residues long. Germline V gives CDR1 DFQATT, CDR2 SNEGSKA (reference sequence). Trimming stripped 6 bases from V and 11 bases from J, with 17 bases between. The CDR3 loop reads CSARAQKLAQHF. CDR3 sequence (DNA): TGCAGTGCCAGGGCACAAAAATTAGCCCAGCATTTT.

V is TRBV25-1 and J is TRBJ2-2; a weak D match, TRBD2 (5 bases). The ends were cut back, 6 bases at V and 1 base at J, with 9 bases in the middle. Germline V lookup: CDR1 MGHDK, CDR2 SYGVNS. This CDR3 is 14 amino acids long. CDR3 DNA sequence: TGTGCCAGCAGGGGCGGAGGGAACACCGGGGAGCTGTTTTTT. Its protein is CASRGGGNTGELFF.

This sequence joins TRBV20-1 and TRBJ2-7, with 7 bases aligning to TRBD2. Germline lookup yields CDR1 DFQATT and CDR2 SNEGSKA (reference sequence). V lost 6 bases, J lost 2 bases, and 7 bases stayed unmatched. The CDR3 spans 13 residues. CDR3 loop: CSASSGKTYEQYF. The CDR3 DNA sequence: TGCAGTGCGAGCAGCGGGAAAACCTACGAGCAGTACTTC.

This clonotype has only a few counts. V is TRBV6-5 and J is TRBJ2-3; the D gene is possibly TRBD1 (6 bases). Germline V gives CDR1 MNHEY, CDR2 SVGAGI. The germline V and J ends were trimmed by 0 bases and 4 bases, with 11 bases remaining between them. CDR3 length: 15 residues. This chain's CDR3 is CASSYSQGRADTQYF. The CDR3 coding sequence is TGTGCCAGCAGTTACTCACAGGGCCGCGCAGATACGCAGTATTTT.

This clonotype was counted a few times. V gene TRBV4-3 combines with J gene TRBJ1-1; D ambiguous. The V gene lost 6 bases and the J gene lost 1 base, with 9 bases spanning the gap. CDR1 is LGHNA, CDR2 YSLEER, per germline. This CDR3 comprises 13 residues. The CDR3 loop reads CASSRRTNTEAFF. CDR3 sequence (DNA): TGCGCCAGCAGTAGGAGGACGAACACTGAAGCTTTCTTT.

J is TRBJ2-3 and V is TRBV20-1; 10 bases match TRBD2. The germline CDR1 and CDR2 sequences are DFQATT and SNEGSKA (reference sequence). V gave up 3 bases and J gave up 4 bases; unmatched junction bases: 10. The CDR3 runs to 16 residues. Here the CDR3 DNA reads TGCAGTGCTAGCGGTTCAGCGGGGGGGCTCGCAGATACGCAGTATTTT. Translating gives CSASGSAGGLADTQYF.

Details on this clonotype: The junction departs from the called germline gene at one end, perhaps through a read error. The J gene is TRBJ2-1, the V gene TRBV12-3 or TRBV12-4; 7 positions match TRBD2. CDR3 length equals 14 residues. The CDR3 is CATSGSGDYTEQFF. The CDR3, as DNA: TGTGCCACCAGCGGCAGCGGGGACTACACTGAGCAGTTCTTC.

The sample holds many counts of this clonotype. The chain recombines TRBV5-1 with TRBJ2-1, with TRBD1 identical over 9 bases. Germline CDR1 SGHRS, CDR2 YFSETQ. This CDR3 region has 15 residues. V was pared by 0 bases and J by 6 bases, with 4 bases of the junction left unmatched. The CDR3 coding sequence is TGCGCCAGCAGCTTGGCGGGACAGGGTATCAATGAGCAGTTCTTC. Its translation: CASSLAGQGINEQFF.

As DNA, the CDR3 is TGCAGTGCTAGATCCTACCCGGTACCCTACGAGCAGTACTTC. As protein: CSARSYPVPYEQYF. V is TRBV20-1 and J is TRBJ2-7, with D uncertain. Germline CDR1 DFQATT, CDR2 SNEGSKA (reference sequence). The CDR3 contains 14 residues. Trimming left V 2 bases short and J 2 bases short, with 13 bases between.

The table lists this clonotype with a count of one. The J gene is TRBJ2-2, the V gene TRBV14; D not resolved. The CDR3 covers 16 residues. V was shortened by 2 bases and J by 4 bases, with 14 bases between the two germline ends. Germline CDR1 SGHDN, CDR2 FVKESK. CDR3 in DNA: TGTGCCAGCAGCCAATGGTATAGGGTTGGCACCGGGGAGCTGTTTTTT. Amino acid sequence: CASSQWYRVGTGELFF.

This clonotype was recorded at least ten times. V gene TRBV10-3 combines with J gene TRBJ2-2, with D possibly matching TRBD2 (6 bases). Germline V gene sequence: CDR1 ENHRY, CDR2 SYGVKD. The CDR3 has 16 amino acids. V lost 6 bases and J 1 base, leaving 15 bases between the germline ends. The CDR3: CAISLGAGVNTGELFF. For the CDR3, the DNA is TGTGCCATCAGCCTTGGAGCGGGTGTGAACACCGGGGAGCTGTTTTTT.